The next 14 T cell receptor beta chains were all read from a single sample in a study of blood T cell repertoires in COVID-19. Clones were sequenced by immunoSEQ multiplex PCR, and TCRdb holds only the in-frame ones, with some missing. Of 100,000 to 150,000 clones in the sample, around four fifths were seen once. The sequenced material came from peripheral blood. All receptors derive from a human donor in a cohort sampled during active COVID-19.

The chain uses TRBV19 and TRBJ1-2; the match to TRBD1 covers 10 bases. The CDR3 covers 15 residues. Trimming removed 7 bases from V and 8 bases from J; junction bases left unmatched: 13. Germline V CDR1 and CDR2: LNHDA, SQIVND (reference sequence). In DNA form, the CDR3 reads TGTGCCAGTACCCCCCCGGGACAGGGGATTTGGGGCTACACCTTC. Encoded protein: CASTPPGQGIWGYTF.

The CDR3 region has the DNA TGTGCCAGTAGTATGGACGGAGGGAATCCTAAGAGTCGGTACTTC. Its protein is CASSMDGGNPKSRYF. The chain links TRBV19 to TRBJ2-7; weak D call: TRBD2 (6 bases). Germline CDR1 reads LNHDA; CDR2 reads SQIVND (reference sequence). This CDR3 comprises 15 residues. Trimming removed 3 bases at V and 12 bases at J, with 24 bases between.

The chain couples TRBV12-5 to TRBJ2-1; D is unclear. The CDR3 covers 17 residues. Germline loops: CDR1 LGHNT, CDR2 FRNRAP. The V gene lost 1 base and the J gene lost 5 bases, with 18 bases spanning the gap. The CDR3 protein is CASGLARLGSPNNEQFF. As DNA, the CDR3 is TGTGCTAGTGGTTTGGCCAGGTTGGGCTCTCCGAACAATGAGCAGTTCTTC.

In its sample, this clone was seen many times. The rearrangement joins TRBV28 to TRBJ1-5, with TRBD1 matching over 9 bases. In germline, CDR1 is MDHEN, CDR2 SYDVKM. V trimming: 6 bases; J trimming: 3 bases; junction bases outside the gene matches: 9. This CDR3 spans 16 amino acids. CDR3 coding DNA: TGTGCCAGCAGCCTCGGGACAGGGAGCAACAATCAGCCCCAGCATTTT. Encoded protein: CASSLGTGSNNQPQHF.

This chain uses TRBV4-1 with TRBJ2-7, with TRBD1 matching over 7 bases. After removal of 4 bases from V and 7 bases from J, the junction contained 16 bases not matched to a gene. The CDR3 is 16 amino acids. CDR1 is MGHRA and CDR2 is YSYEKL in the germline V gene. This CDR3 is CASSRIPRTGWGEQYF. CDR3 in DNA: TGCGCCAGCAGCCGAATTCCCCGGACAGGTTGGGGGGAGCAGTACTTC.

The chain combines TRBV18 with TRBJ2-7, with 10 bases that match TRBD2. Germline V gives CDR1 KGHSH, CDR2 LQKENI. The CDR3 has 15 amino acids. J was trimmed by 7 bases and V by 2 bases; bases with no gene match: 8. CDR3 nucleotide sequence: TGTGCCAGCTCACCATGGACTAGCGGCGCGGGGGAGCAGTACTTC. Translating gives CASSPWTSGAGEQYF.

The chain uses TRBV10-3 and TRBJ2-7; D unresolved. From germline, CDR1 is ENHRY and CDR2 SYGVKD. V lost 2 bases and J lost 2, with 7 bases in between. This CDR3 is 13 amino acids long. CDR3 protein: CAISEGLAYEQYF. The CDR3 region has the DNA TGTGCCATCAGTGAGGGGCTGGCCTACGAGCAGTACTTC.

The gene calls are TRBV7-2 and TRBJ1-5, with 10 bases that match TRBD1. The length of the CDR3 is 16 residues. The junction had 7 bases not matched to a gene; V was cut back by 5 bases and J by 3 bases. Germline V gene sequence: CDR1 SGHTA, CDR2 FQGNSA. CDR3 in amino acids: CASSTKDRGHNQPQHF. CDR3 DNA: TGTGCCAGCAGCACTAAAGACAGGGGGCACAATCAGCCCCAGCATTTT.

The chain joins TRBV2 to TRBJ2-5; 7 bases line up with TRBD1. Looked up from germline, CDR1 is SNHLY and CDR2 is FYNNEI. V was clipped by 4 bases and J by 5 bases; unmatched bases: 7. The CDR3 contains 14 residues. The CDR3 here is CASSVQGSWETQYF. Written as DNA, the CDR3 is TGTGCCAGCAGTGTACAGGGGTCCTGGGAGACCCAGTACTTC.

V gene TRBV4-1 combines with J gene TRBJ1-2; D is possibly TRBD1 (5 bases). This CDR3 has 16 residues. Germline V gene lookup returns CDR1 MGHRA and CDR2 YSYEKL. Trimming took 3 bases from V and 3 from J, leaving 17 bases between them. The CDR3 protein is CASSQTVMGRHYGYTF. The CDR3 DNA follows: TGCGCCAGCAGCCAGACCGTTATGGGGCGCCACTATGGCTACACCTTC.

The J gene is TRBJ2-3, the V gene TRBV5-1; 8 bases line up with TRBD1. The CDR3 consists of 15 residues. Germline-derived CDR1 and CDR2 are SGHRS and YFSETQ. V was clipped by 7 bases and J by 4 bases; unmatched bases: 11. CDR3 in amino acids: CASGQGSAGADTQYF. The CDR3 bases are TGCGCCAGCGGACAGGGTAGCGCTGGCGCAGATACGCAGTATTTT.

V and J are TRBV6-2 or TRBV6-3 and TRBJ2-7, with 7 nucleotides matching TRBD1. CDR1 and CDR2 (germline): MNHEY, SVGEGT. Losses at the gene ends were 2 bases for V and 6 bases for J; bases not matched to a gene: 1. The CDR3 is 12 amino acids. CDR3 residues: CASSYGQAEQYF. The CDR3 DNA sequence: TGTGCCAGCAGTTACGGACAGGCCGAGCAGTACTTC.

CDR3 bases: TGTGCCAGCAGTCCGTTAGGACAGAACACCGGGGAGCTGTTTTTT. Translated, it gives CASSPLGQNTGELFF. This sequence joins TRBV2 and TRBJ2-2, with D perhaps matching TRBD1 (5 bases). Germline CDR1 SNHLY, CDR2 FYNNEI. V was trimmed by 5 bases and J by 1 base, leaving 11 bases between them. This CDR3 is built from 15 residues.

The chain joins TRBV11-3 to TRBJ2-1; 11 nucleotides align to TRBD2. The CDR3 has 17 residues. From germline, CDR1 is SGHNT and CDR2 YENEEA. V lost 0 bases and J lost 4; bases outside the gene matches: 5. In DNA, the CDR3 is TGTGCCAGCAGCTTAGATCTTGTAGCGGGAGGGTACAATGAGCAGTTCTTC. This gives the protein CASSLDLVAGGYNEQFF.